Shown below are 17 T cell receptor beta chains from a single sample sequenced in a study of radiotherapy plus CTLA-4 blockade in lung cancer (dated by TCRdb to 2017 to 2018). Libraries were made using the immunoSEQ multiplex PCR assay. TCRdb retrieved this table from immuneACCESS and kept in-frame rearrangements only. Not all clones are present; in checked studies, unresolved V genes account for under half, and no reason is known for the remainder. Present in this sample are tens of thousands of clones, about 88% of which were seen just once. The ten largest clonotypes hold approximately 15% of the sample. The sample consisted of peripheral blood, taken from a patient treated with radiotherapy plus ipilimumab. The receptor source for this set is a human donor with non-small cell lung cancer that progressed on radiotherapy plus ipilimumab.

This chain joins TRBV11-3 and TRBJ2-3; no clear D gene. The CDR3 consists of 17 residues. Germline CDR1 is SGHNT and CDR2 is YENEEA. The V and J ends lost 2 bases and 0 bases respectively, with 15 bases between them. This CDR3 reads CASSLSAETTSTDTQYF. The CDR3 coding sequence is TGTGCCAGCAGCTTATCTGCAGAAACTACTAGCACAGATACGCAGTATTTT.

The rearrangement joins TRBV6-5 to TRBJ1-1, with D possibly TRBD1 on 5 matching bases. V lost 7 bases to trimming and J lost 5 bases, with 14 bases between them. Germline CDR1 reads MNHEY; CDR2 reads SVGAGI. The length of the CDR3 is 13 residues. CDR3 bases: TGTGCCAGCATTGGCCAGGGAGGTACTGAAGCTTTCTTT. Translated, it gives CASIGQGGTEAFF.

This clone appeared a single time. Additional DNA sequences in this sample encode the identical CDR3. The rearrangement uses TRBV7-2 and TRBJ2-7; TRBD1 is a possible D gene (6 bases). From germline, CDR1 is SGHTA and CDR2 FQGNSA. The V end lost 5 bases, the J end lost 4 bases, and 6 bases lay between the germline ends. The CDR3 spans 11 residues. The CDR3: CASSDRYEQYF. The CDR3 nucleotides are TGTGCCAGCAGCGACAGGTACGAGCAGTACTTC.

This clone was seen only once. This chain uses TRBV19 with TRBJ1-1; 9 bases line up with TRBD1. The CDR3 loop spans 14 amino acids. V lost 6 bases and J lost 5; bases outside the gene matches: 7. The germline V gene encodes CDR1 LNHDA and CDR2 SQIVND (reference sequence). CDR3 sequence reads: CASRQQGAGTEAFF. Written as DNA, the CDR3 is TGTGCCAGTAGACAACAGGGGGCAGGGACTGAAGCTTTCTTT.

The J gene is TRBJ1-5, the V gene TRBV5-5; D gene ambiguous. CDR3 size: 15 residues. Trimming took 1 base from V and 0 from J, leaving 8 bases between them. Germline CDR1 reads SGHKS; CDR2 reads YYEKEE (reference sequence). CDR3 DNA sequence: TGTGCCAGCAGCTTGAGTCCCTATAGCAATCAGCCCCAGCATTTT. Residues: CASSLSPYSNQPQHF.

The V and J genes are TRBV7-3 and TRBJ2-3; possibly TRBD2 for D (6 bases). This CDR3 is built from 17 residues. V lost 5 bases and J 1 base, leaving 19 bases between the germline ends. Germline V CDR1 and CDR2: SGHTA, FQGTGA. This chain's CDR3 is CASSPLPGLLGTDTQYF. The CDR3 nucleotides are TGTGCCAGCAGCCCCCTCCCGGGACTGTTGGGCACAGATACGCAGTATTTT. Looking up the rest from reference TRBV7-3 and TRBJ2-3 gives the full variable domain: GAGVSQTPSNKVTEKGKYVELRCDPISGHTALYWYRQSLGQGPEFLIYFQGTGAADDSGLPNDRFFAVRPEGSVSTLKIQRTERGDSAVYLCASSPLPGLLGTDTQYFGPGTRLTVL.

This clone has only one observation. The identical CDR3 is also encoded by other nucleotide sequences in the sample. The chain uses TRBV6-5 and TRBJ2-2; weak D call: TRBD2 (6 bases). The V gene's germline CDR1 is MNHEY and CDR2 SVGAGI. The germline V and J ends were trimmed by 6 bases and 7 bases, with 12 bases remaining between them. CDR3 length: 13 amino acids. The DNA for the CDR3 is TGTGCCAGCAGAAATCGGGGGAGCGGGGAGCTGTTTTTT. Translating gives CASRNRGSGELFF.

The J gene is TRBJ2-1, the V gene TRBV2, with 11 bases fitting TRBD2. The J segment lost 8 bases and the V segment lost 5 bases, leaving 5 bases of the junction unmatched. From germline, CDR1 is SNHLY and CDR2 FYNNEI. The CDR3 totals 14 residues. This CDR3 is CASSRLAGYHEQFF. CDR3 DNA sequence: TGTGCCAGCAGTCGACTAGCGGGGTACCATGAGCAGTTCTTC.

The chain employs TRBV5-1 and TRBJ1-2; 7 nucleotides line up with TRBD1. Germline V gene data show CDR1 as SGHRS and CDR2 as YFSETQ. The ends lost 4 bases at V and 2 bases at J; junction bases unmatched: 5. This CDR3 spans 14 amino acids. CDR3 residues: CASSGAGGNYGYTF. The CDR3 coding sequence is TGCGCCAGCAGCGGGGCAGGGGGAAACTATGGCTACACCTTC.

This chain links TRBV23-1 with TRBJ2-7, with D possibly TRBD2 on 6 matching bases. TRBV23-1 falls under the ORF class, with uncertain function. Deletions cut 7 bases from V and 6 bases from J, with 25 bases between. This CDR3 is 16 amino acids long. The DNA of the CDR3 is TGCGCCAGCACTAGGTGGAGGGGCGGCTCTAGCTGCGAGCAGTACTTC. Its protein is CASTRWRGGSSCEQYF.

The gene calls are TRBV6-5 and TRBJ2-5, with a weak D call TRBD1 (5 bases). Trimming removed 6 bases at V and 7 bases at J, with 15 bases between. Germline CDR1 and CDR2: MNHEY and SVGAGI. The CDR3 runs 13 residues. The CDR3 is CASSTPGTGTQYF. The CDR3 DNA sequence: TGTGCCAGCAGCACCCCGGGTACAGGGACCCAGTACTTC.

J is TRBJ2-7 and V is TRBV11-2, with D possibly TRBD1 on 6 matching bases. The CDR3 is made up of 13 amino acids. Trimming removed 8 bases from V and 6 bases from J, with 17 bases in between. CDR1 SGHAT and CDR2 FQNNGV come from the germline V gene. CDR3 DNA sequence: TGTGCCAGCCGCACGACAGGCGGTCGCGAGCAGTACTTC. Its protein product is CASRTTGGREQYF. Full variable domain (rest looked up from reference TRBV11-2 and TRBJ2-7): EAGVAQSPRYKIIEKRQSVAFWCNPISGHATLYWYQQILGQGPKLLIQFQNNGVVDDSQLPKDRFSAERLKGVDSTLKIQPAKLEDSAVYLCASRTTGGREQYFGPGTRLTVT.

The chain carries TRBV19 and TRBJ1-1; 8 bases are a match to TRBD1. Losses at the gene ends were 5 bases for V and 1 base for J; bases not matched to a gene: 6. Germline CDR1 reads LNHDA; CDR2 reads SQIVND (reference sequence). The CDR3 totals 15 residues. The CDR3 coding sequence is TGTGCCAGTAGTCCTTGGGACAGGAAGAACACTGAAGCTTTCTTT. Protein: CASSPWDRKNTEAFF.

The V call is TRBV30, the J call TRBJ1-6; D possibly corresponds to TRBD1 (5 bases). V was trimmed by 2 bases and J by 9 bases, leaving 11 bases between them. Germline CDR1 reads GTSNPN; CDR2 reads SVGIG (reference sequence). This CDR3 has 13 amino acids. The CDR3: CAWSRDFSSPLHF. In DNA, the CDR3 is TGTGCCTGGAGTCGGGACTTTAGTTCACCCCTCCACTTT.

The rearrangement links TRBV19 to TRBJ1-5; TRBD1 matches 7 bases. This CDR3 spans 16 amino acids. Germline V CDR1 and CDR2: LNHDA, SQIVND (reference sequence). Trimming cost V 7 bases and J 2 bases; bases outside gene matches: 11. The CDR3 here is CASNPAGTAGNQPQHF. CDR3 nucleotide sequence: TGTGCCAGTAATCCCGCGGGGACAGCGGGCAATCAGCCCCAGCATTTT.

The chain couples TRBV4-3 to TRBJ2-2, with 10 bases lining up with TRBD2. The germline V gene encodes CDR1 LGHNA and CDR2 YSLEER. The CDR3 loop spans 18 amino acids. J gave up 4 bases and V 1 base, and 9 bases lay outside the gene matches. The CDR3, as DNA: TGCGCCAGCAGCCAAGGGCTAGCGGGAGCGCCGGGCACCGGGGAGCTGTTTTTT. This translates into CASSQGLAGAPGTGELFF.

The chain links TRBV6-6 to TRBJ2-1; 10 bases map to TRBD2. CDR3 length: 15 residues. Trimming took 4 bases from V and 7 from J; bases not matched to a gene: 7. The V gene's germline CDR1 is MNHNY and CDR2 SVGAGI (reference sequence). The CDR3 DNA sequence: TGTGCCAGCAGTTCTCTAGCGGGGGTGGGGAATGAGCAGTTCTTC. As protein: CASSSLAGVGNEQFF.